These 3 T cell receptor beta chains were all obtained from the same sample, sequenced in a study of blood T cell repertoires in COVID-19. Repertoires were generated with immunoSEQ multiplex PCR, while TCRdb's copy carries only in-frame clones and drops some. The sample contains more than 25,000 clones, roughly 84% of which appear only once. Sequenced material: peripheral blood. These receptors all come from a man aged 50-60 years with active COVID-19.

This clone has only a few counts. This chain links TRBV5-1 with TRBJ2-2, with D maybe TRBD1 (6 bases). Germline assignment: CDR1 SGHRS and CDR2 YFSETQ. The length of the CDR3 is 15 residues. Deletions cut 1 base from V and 3 bases from J, with 10 bases between. Written as DNA, the CDR3 is TGCGCCAGCAGCTTGCGTAACAGGGACACCGGGGAGCTGTTTTTT. Amino acids: CASSLRNRDTGELFF.

The rearrangement uses TRBV6-7 and TRBJ2-6; D remains unclear. TRBV6-7 is an ORF, with its function uncertain. Deletions cut 4 bases from V and 2 bases from J, with 6 bases between. The CDR3 extends over 14 amino acids. DNA of the CDR3: TGTGCCAGCAGTTCTAGAGCTGGGGCCAACGTCCTGACTTTC. The encoded protein is CASSSRAGANVLTF.

The rearrangement joins TRBV6-5 to TRBJ1-1; D may be TRBD1 (6 bases). The CDR3 has 13 amino acids. Germline lookup yields CDR1 MNHEY and CDR2 SVGAGI. V was cut by 5 bases and J by 1 base, with 8 bases left in between. The CDR3 DNA follows: TGTGCCAGCAGTAGGGACACGAACACTGAAGCTTTCTTT. Its protein is CASSRDTNTEAFF.